This T cell receptor (beta chain) was identified during a study of vaccination and CD4 T cells after COVID-19. J gave up 3 bases and V 5 bases, and 5 bases lay outside the gene matches. The V gene's germline CDR1 is KGHDR and CDR2 SFDVKD. The CDR3 runs to 15 residues. The treatment: approximately 11-day PBMC culture with coronavirus spike peptide pools or control peptides (ViraFEST assay). Sequenced with the Oncomine TCR Beta short-read assay was DNA taken from cultured CD4+ T cells. Extraction of genomic DNA was performed on cultured CD4+ T cells. TCRdb itself ran the PCR reads through MiXCR, one entry per CDR3 protein. The sample carries 7,000 to 9,500 distinct CDR3 sequences, roughly 50% recorded once. In its sample, this clonotype was seen a few times. Its specificity is unknown.

Sequenced input: CD4+ T cells from blood, cultured in vitro. The chain recombines TRBV24-1 with TRBJ2-7, with 11 bases identical to TRBD2. The receptor was derived from a human donor who had recovered from COVID-19. Here the CDR3 reads CATSGGTSGFYEQYF. CDR3 sequence (DNA): TGTGCCACCAGTGGTGGGACTAGCGGATTCTACGAGCAGTACTTC.